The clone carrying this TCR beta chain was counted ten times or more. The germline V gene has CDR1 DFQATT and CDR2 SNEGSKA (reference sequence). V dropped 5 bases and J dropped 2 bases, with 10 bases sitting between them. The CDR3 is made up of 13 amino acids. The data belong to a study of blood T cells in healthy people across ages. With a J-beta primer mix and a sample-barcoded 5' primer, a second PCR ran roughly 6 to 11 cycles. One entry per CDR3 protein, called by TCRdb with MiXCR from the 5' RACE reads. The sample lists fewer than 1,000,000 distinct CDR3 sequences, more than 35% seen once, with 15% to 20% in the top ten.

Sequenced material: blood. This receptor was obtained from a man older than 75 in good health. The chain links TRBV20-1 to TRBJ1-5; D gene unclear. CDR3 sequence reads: CSAGGKGNQPQHF. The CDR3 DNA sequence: TGCAGTGCTGGAGGGAAGGGCAATCAGCCCCAGCATTTT.